The clone carrying this T cell receptor beta chain was recorded only once. Its antigen is as yet unknown. These data are taken from a study of CD8+CD57+ T cells in acquired aplastic anemia. Study-level background: Sorted CD4+ and CD8+ cells yielded DNA averaging around 3.2 ug. Notes on the study in general: Between the patient and control groups, CD8+ Simpson's diversity did not differ significantly.

TCR beta VDJ and CDR3 were profiled, and genomic DNA was the template. TCRdb passed the reads through MiXCR, listing each CDR3 protein once. The sample carries 150,000 to 200,000 distinct CDR3 sequences, roughly 50% recorded once. The patients chosen for sequencing had shown expansion of CD8+CD57+ cells (detected by flow cytometry). Trimming stripped 4 bases from V and 4 bases from J, with 10 bases between. The CDR3 loop spans 13 amino acids. Germline values: CDR1 MNHEY, CDR2 SVGEGT. The TCR originated in a human donor with aplastic anemia. The V and J genes are TRBV6-2 or TRBV6-3 and TRBJ2-5; D is undetermined. Material: sorted CD4+, CD8+, or CD8+CD57+ T cells (not recorded which) from PBMCs. The CDR3 loop is CASSSTRRETQYF. CDR3 DNA: TGTGCCAGCAGTTCCACGAGGAGAGAGACCCAGTACTTC.